Shown below are 18 T cell receptor beta chains from a single sample sequenced in a study of blood T cell repertoires in COVID-19. Only in-frame clones appear in the TCRdb table, and some are missing; sequencing was by immunoSEQ multiplex PCR. The sample yields about 120,000 clones, roughly 79% seen once. Sample: peripheral blood. The source of these receptors is a man in his 70s with active or convalescent COVID-19.

This clone was seen more than once but under ten times. The chain combines TRBV7-9 with TRBJ1-2, with 7 bases lining up with TRBD1. The J segment lost 3 bases and the V segment lost 5 bases, leaving 0 bases of the junction unmatched. Germline CDR1 and CDR2: SEHNR and FQNEAQ (reference sequence). This CDR3 is 12 amino acids long. The CDR3 DNA reads as TGTGCCAGCAGCGGACAGGACTATGGCTACACCTTC. Its protein product is CASSGQDYGYTF.

This clone was counted a few times. This rearrangement joins TRBV6-1 to TRBJ2-7; the match to TRBD1 covers 11 bases. The V and J ends lost 3 bases and 3 bases, in that order; junction bases with no gene match: 4. The CDR3 has 15 amino acids. Germline V gene lookup returns CDR1 MNHNS and CDR2 SASEGT. The CDR3 region has the DNA TGTGCCAGCAGTGACCGGGACAGGGGGTTCTACGAGCAGTACTTC. Translation gives CASSDRDRGFYEQYF.

The rearrangement links TRBV5-1 to TRBJ2-1, with D perhaps TRBD2 (5 bases). Trimming removed 7 bases at V and 4 bases at J, with 12 bases between. Per germline, CDR1 SGHRS and CDR2 YFSETQ. The CDR3 covers 13 residues. CDR3 in amino acids: CASQKEVYNEQFF. The CDR3 DNA is TGCGCCAGCCAGAAGGAGGTTTACAATGAGCAGTTCTTC.

This clone was observed a single time. The chain has TRBV7-8 and TRBJ1-2; D is ambiguous. With 5 bases removed from V and 5 bases from J, the gap between germline ends came to 12 bases. Germline assignment: CDR1 SGHVS and CDR2 FQNEAQ. CDR3 length equals 13 residues. CDR3: CASSANPYYGYTF. The CDR3 region has the DNA TGTGCCAGCAGCGCCAACCCCTATTATGGCTACACCTTC.

This clone was seen just once. This chain links TRBV9 with TRBJ2-7; 14 bases align to TRBD2. Losses at the gene ends were 4 bases for V and 6 bases for J; bases not matched to a gene: 9. The CDR3 loop spans 16 amino acids. Germline V gives CDR1 SGDLS, CDR2 YYNGEE. CDR3 in amino acids: CASSLTSGREGGEQYF. The DNA for the CDR3 is TGTGCCAGCAGCCTGACTAGCGGGAGGGAGGGTGGCGAGCAGTACTTC. Full variable domain (rest looked up from reference TRBV9 and TRBJ2-7): DSGVTQTPKHLITATGQRVTLRCSPRSGDLSVYWYQQSLDQGLQFLIQYYNGEERAKGNILERFSAQQFPDLHSELNLSSLELGDSALYFCASSLTSGREGGEQYFGPGTRLTVT.

The chain has TRBV15 and TRBJ2-1; D is perhaps TRBD2 (6 bases). Germline V gene data show CDR1 as LNHNV and CDR2 as YYDKDF (reference sequence). The V and J ends lost 8 bases and 3 bases respectively, with 14 bases between them. CDR3 length: 14 amino acids. CDR3 region: CATRGGGNYNEQFF. CDR3 in DNA: TGTGCCACCCGGGGAGGAGGGAACTACAATGAGCAGTTCTTC.

The CDR3 DNA follows: TGCAGTGCTAGAGCCCGGAATGAGCAGTTCTTC. Protein product: CSARARNEQFF. The rearrangement joins TRBV20-1 to TRBJ2-1; D not resolved. Germline loops: CDR1 DFQATT, CDR2 SNEGSKA (reference sequence). The V end was cut by 1 base, the J end by 7 bases, with 5 bases between. CDR3 length equals 11 residues.

This chain uses TRBV9 with TRBJ2-7; 15 bases agree with TRBD2. This CDR3 has 15 amino acids. Germline CDR1 and CDR2: SGDLS and YYNGEE. After removal of 0 bases from V and 6 bases from J, the junction contained 1 base not matched to a gene. The CDR3 region is CASSVGTSGRGEQYF. The CDR3 DNA reads as TGTGCCAGCAGCGTAGGGACTAGCGGGAGGGGCGAGCAGTACTTC.

This chain connects TRBV6-5 to TRBJ2-7; tentatively, D is TRBD2 (5 bases). This CDR3 has 15 residues. The V gene lost 6 bases and the J gene lost 2 bases, with 17 bases spanning the gap. The germline CDR1 and CDR2 sequences are MNHEY and SVGAGI. The CDR3: CASRSDSRLAYEQYF. Here the CDR3 DNA reads TGTGCCAGCAGATCGGACTCCCGATTAGCCTACGAGCAGTACTTC.

V gene TRBV14 combines with J gene TRBJ2-1; 9 positions agree with TRBD2. The V gene end was trimmed by 7 bases and the J gene end by 9 bases; junction bases not matched to a gene: 10. Germline V gene data show CDR1 as SGHDN and CDR2 as FVKESK. The CDR3 runs 14 residues. The CDR3 protein is CASTSRAGGLEQFF. The CDR3 nucleotides read TGTGCCAGCACCTCAAGGGCGGGAGGGCTTGAGCAGTTCTTC.

The chain is built from TRBV9 and TRBJ1-1; D is possibly TRBD1 (6 bases). The CDR3 is 14 amino acids. Trimming took off 0 bases at V and 1 base at J, with 7 bases between the two ends. Germline CDR1 SGDLS, CDR2 YYNGEE. The CDR3 DNA is TGTGCCAGCAGCGTAGAACAGGGGAACACTGAAGCTTTCTTT. Translated, it gives CASSVEQGNTEAFF.

The V call is TRBV27, the J call TRBJ2-7; D perhaps matches TRBD1 (5 bases). CDR3 length equals 15 residues. CDR1 and CDR2 (germline): MNHEY, SMNVEV (reference sequence). V lost 2 bases and J 2 bases, leaving 13 bases between the germline ends. CDR3 coding DNA: TGTGCCAGCAGTTTAGGAACCAGGGTACCCTACGAGCAGTACTTC. Encoded protein: CASSLGTRVPYEQYF.

The V gene is TRBV3-1 (or the pseudogene TRBV3-2), the J gene TRBJ1-3; D remains ambiguous. The V end was cut by 3 bases, the J end by 4 bases, with 16 bases between. This CDR3 is 16 amino acids long. In germline, CDR1 is LGHDT, CDR2 YNNKEL (reference sequence). DNA of the CDR3: TGTGCCAGCAGCCACCAACCCGGAGGTTTGGGAAACACCATATATTTT. Its protein product is CASSHQPGGLGNTIYF.

The chain has TRBV27 and TRBJ1-1; TRBD1 matches 7 bases. This CDR3 contains 15 residues. CDR1 MNHEY and CDR2 SMNVEV come from the germline V gene (reference sequence). The J segment lost 0 bases and the V segment lost 5 bases, leaving 6 bases of the junction unmatched. CDR3 loop: CASSIQGLMNTEAFF. CDR3 nucleotides: TGTGCCAGCAGTATACAGGGGCTAATGAACACTGAAGCTTTCTTT.

This chain uses TRBV6-2 or TRBV6-3 with TRBJ2-7; 8 bases match TRBD2. With V trimmed by 2 bases and J by 3 bases, 6 bases remained unmatched. The germline gives CDR1 MNHEY, CDR2 SVGEGT. The CDR3 is 15 amino acids. CDR3 coding DNA: TGTGCCAGCAGTTACGGCAGCGGGAGAATCTACGAGCAGTACTTC. Protein sequence: CASSYGSGRIYEQYF.

This chain joins TRBV7-3 and TRBJ1-1, with 8 positions matching TRBD1. Germline lookup yields CDR1 SGHTA and CDR2 FQGTGA. The CDR3 consists of 13 residues. V lost 6 bases to trimming and J lost 4 bases; unmatched junction nucleotides: 4. DNA of the CDR3: TGTGCCAGCAGAGTTGACAGGGGCACTGAAGCTTTCTTT. Translating it yields CASRVDRGTEAFF.

The J gene is TRBJ1-4, the V gene TRBV7-9; the match to TRBD1 covers 9 bases. Germline V lookup: CDR1 SEHNR, CDR2 FQNEAQ (reference sequence). The CDR3 runs 13 residues. With V trimmed by 6 bases and J by 8 bases, 4 bases remained unmatched. The CDR3 DNA is TGTGCCAGCAGTAGGGACAGGGTCGAAAAACTGTTTTTT. It translates to CASSRDRVEKLFF.

This chain links TRBV28 with TRBJ2-1, with 13 nucleotides matching TRBD2. The CDR3 runs to 17 residues. Germline-derived CDR1 and CDR2 are MDHEN and SYDVKM. Trimming at V came to 5 bases and at J to 8 bases, leaving 12 bases not matched to a gene. CDR3 DNA: TGTGCCAGCAGTGCAACTAGCGGGAGGGCCGGGGGCGATGAGCAGTTCTTC. The encoded protein is CASSATSGRAGGDEQFF.